The entry below describes one T cell receptor (beta chain). Trimming stripped 4 bases from V and 9 bases from J, with 19 bases between. Germline V gives CDR1 LGHDT, CDR2 YNNKEL (reference sequence). The CDR3 is 15 residues long. The record originates from a study of blood T cell repertoires in COVID-19. Looking at the study overall: Whether acute or convalescent, the COVID-19 samples came from the United States, Italy and Spain. PBMCs, B-cell-depleted T cells, or T cells were the source of the cDNA or gDNA that made up the material.

Generated by immunoSEQ multiplex PCR, the TCRdb table keeps only in-frame clones and is missing some. This table has more than 100,000 clones, around 90% appearing once. The material sequenced was peripheral blood. V usage is TRBV3-1 (or the pseudogene TRBV3-2) and J usage is TRBJ2-1; the D gene is possibly TRBD2 (7 bases). This sequence originates from a woman between 55 and 75 years old with acute or convalescent COVID-19. CDR3 protein: CASSPTSVRGGEQFF. In DNA form, the CDR3 reads TGTGCCAGCAGCCCCACTAGCGTCAGGGGCGGTGAGCAGTTCTTC.